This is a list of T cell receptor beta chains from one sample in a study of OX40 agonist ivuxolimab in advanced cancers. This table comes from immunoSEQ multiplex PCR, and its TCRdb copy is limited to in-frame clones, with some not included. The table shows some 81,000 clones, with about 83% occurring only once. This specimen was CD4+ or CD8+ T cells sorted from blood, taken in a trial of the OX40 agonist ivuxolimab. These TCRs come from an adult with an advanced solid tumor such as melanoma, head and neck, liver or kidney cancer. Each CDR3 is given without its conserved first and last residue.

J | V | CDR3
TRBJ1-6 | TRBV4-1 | ASSQEGYSYNSPLH
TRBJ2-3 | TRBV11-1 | ASSLVRGGDTQY
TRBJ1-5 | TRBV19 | ASSFSGGNQPQH
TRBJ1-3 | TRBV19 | ASSPSGTGNTIY
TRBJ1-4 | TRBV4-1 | ASSQDGGPANEKLF
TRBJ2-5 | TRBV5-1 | ASSPGTSGETQY
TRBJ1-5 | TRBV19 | ASRTTDRGNNQPQH
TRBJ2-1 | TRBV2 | ASRLAGVSYNEQF
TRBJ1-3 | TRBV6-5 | ASSRTGDSGNTIY
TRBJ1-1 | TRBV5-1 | ASSFGQGRTEAF
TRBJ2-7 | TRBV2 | ASSVQRVYEQY
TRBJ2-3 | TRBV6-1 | ASMGRSSGTDTQY
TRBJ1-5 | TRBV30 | AWSARTGNYQPQH
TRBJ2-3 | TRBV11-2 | ASSFGTPDWDTQY
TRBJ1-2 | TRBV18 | ASSPPGKAYGYT
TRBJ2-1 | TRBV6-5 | ASSYTPGDNEQF
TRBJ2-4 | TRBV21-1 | ASSKGQGKSIQY
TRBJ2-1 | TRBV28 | ASTSRVNEQF
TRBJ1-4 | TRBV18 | ASSPGGQGQNEKLF
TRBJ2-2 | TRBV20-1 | SATETGELF
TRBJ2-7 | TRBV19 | ASSVTELSYEQY
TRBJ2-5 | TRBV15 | ATSKGGRGSGTQY
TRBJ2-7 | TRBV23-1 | ASSQSGTGGKNSSYEQY
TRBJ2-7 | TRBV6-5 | ASSRSGVNEQY
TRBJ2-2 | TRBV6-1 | ASSELQPRVAGELF
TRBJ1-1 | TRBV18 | ASSSTGNTEAF
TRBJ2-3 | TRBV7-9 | ASSLDLASGDTQY
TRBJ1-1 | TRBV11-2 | ASSLVRDRVTF
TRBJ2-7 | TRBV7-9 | ASSPDGGMDEQY
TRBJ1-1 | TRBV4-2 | ASSQGLDSRDRRAEAF
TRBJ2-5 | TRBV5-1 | ASSPAGGAETQY
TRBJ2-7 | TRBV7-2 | ASSPRIGFYEQY
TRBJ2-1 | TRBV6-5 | ASSPLNNEQF
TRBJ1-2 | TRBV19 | ASSFTGQESYGYT
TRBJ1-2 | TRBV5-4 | ASSLQTGSYGYT
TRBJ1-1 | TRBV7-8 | ASSPKGGTEAF
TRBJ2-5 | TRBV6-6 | ATQQEGRREQY
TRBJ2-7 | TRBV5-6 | ASSLGDEQY
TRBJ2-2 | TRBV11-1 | ASSPVGAGDSTGELF
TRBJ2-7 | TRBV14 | ASSVRDFSYEQY
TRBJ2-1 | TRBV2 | ASSEEGRVNEQF
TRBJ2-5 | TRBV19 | ASSPGTASQKETQY
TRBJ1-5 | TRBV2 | ASRSGTGKNQPQH
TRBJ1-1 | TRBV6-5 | ASKGTGEAF
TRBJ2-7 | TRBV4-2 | ASSQGTTYYEQY
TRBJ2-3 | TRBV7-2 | ASTPFGRTDTQY
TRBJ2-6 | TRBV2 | ASRGTGGSGANVLT
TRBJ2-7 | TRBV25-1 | ASSSGQGLGEQY
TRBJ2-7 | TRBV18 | ASSPPGQGGSEQY
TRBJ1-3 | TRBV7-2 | ASSSDRGTGNTIY
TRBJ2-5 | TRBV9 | ASSVATTGRETQY
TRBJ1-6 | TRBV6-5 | ASSSLLGSPLH
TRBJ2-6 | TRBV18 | ASSLPGQFSGANVLT